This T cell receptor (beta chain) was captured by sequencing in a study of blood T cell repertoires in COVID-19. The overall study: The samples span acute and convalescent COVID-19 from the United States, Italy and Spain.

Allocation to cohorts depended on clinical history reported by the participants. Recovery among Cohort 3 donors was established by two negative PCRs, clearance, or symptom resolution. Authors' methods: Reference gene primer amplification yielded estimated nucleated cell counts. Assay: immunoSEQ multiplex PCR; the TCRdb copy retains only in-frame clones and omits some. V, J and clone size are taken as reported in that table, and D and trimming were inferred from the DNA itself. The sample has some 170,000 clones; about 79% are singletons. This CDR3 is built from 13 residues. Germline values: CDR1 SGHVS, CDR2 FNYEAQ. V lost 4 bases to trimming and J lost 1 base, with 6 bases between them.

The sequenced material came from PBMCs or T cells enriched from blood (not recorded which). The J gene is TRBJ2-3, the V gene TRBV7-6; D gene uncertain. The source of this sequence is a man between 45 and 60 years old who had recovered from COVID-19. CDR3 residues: CASSSHGTDTQYF. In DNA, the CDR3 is TGTGCCAGCAGCTCCCATGGCACAGATACGCAGTATTTT.